This TCR beta chain is drawn from a study of immune heterogeneity within non-small cell lung tumors. Study results and limitations: Clonotypes of T-cell receptor beta found at high frequency were largely distinct between individual patients. For local T-cell clonality, the correlation with local tumor mutational burden was moderate but significant (R around 0.35).

The TCR beta CDR3 region underwent multiplex PCR amplification with 32 V and 13 J primers. MiXCR, run by TCRdb on the multiplex PCR reads, gives a single entry per CDR3 protein. This table has roughly 23,000 distinct CDR3 sequences, less than 35% appearing once. Notes on this clonotype: What it binds is unknown. The junction departs from the called germline gene at one end, perhaps through a read error.

Genomic DNA from bulk tumor acted as the template, and 600 ng was loaded per sample. Biopsy collection occurred during surgery, with several far-apart biopsies per primary tumor. Curative surgery was performed on patients who had untreated, newly diagnosed non-small cell lung cancer. This CDR3 has 14 amino acids. CDR1 is MNHEY, CDR2 SVGEGT, per germline. The clonotype was recovered from a man aged 35 to 55 with non-small cell lung cancer. J is TRBJ2-5 and V is TRBV6-2 or TRBV6-3; TRBD2 matches at 7 bases. Source material: lung tumor tissue. This chain's CDR3 is CARSSPSGRETQYF. CDR3 in DNA: TGTGCCAGGAGTTCCCCTAGCGGACGCGAGACCCAGTACTTC.